The 20 T cell receptor beta chains below were found in one sample sequenced in a study of shared clonotypes between healthy human individuals. The data were produced by immunoSEQ multiplex PCR, yet TCRdb's version contains in-frame clones alone and is incomplete. The table has 2 million to 3 million clones, 93% seen once. The sample was naive CD4+ T cells from PBMCs. Indicated subset: CD45RA+ positively selected. These receptors came from a man between 18 and 29 years old in good health. Some clones in this sample may be carry-over from other donors' samples.

Comment on this clone: Other nucleotide sequences from this sample produce the same CDR3. The CDR3 bases are TGTGCCAGCAGTTTAGGGGCCAGTAGCTATGGCTACACCTTC. This sequence encodes CASSLGASSYGYTF. The chain links TRBV27 to TRBJ1-2, with D tentatively TRBD1 (5 bases). Deletions cut 2 bases from V and 4 bases from J, with 11 bases between. The CDR3 totals 14 residues. Germline lookup yields CDR1 MNHEY and CDR2 SMNVEV (reference sequence).

V is TRBV7-9 and J is TRBJ2-4, with D perhaps TRBD1 (5 bases). The CDR3 consists of 13 residues. The germline CDR1 and CDR2 sequences are SEHNR and FQNEAQ (reference sequence). V was trimmed by 1 base and J by 6 bases, leaving 7 bases between them. The CDR3 nucleotides read TGTGCCAGCAGCTTAGGGGGCGGAAACATTCAGTACTTC. The encoded protein is CASSLGGGNIQYF. Drawing the rest from reference TRBV7-9 and TRBJ2-4, the complete variable domain is DTGVSQNPRHKITKRGQNVTFRCDPISEHNRLYWYRQTLGQGPEFLTYFQNEAQLEKSRLLSDRFSAERPKGSFSTLEIQRTEQGDSAMYLCASSLGGGNIQYFGAGTRLSVL.

This chain joins TRBV21-1 and TRBJ1-5. TRBV21-1 corresponds to a pseudogene. The CDR3 contains 14 residues. The CDR3 nucleotides are TGTGCCAGCAGCAAAGATCCGGGGCTTCAGCCCCAGCATTTT. Protein sequence: CASSKDPGLQPQHF.

This CDR3 reads CASSREGTGPEQYF. The CDR3 DNA is TGCGCCAGCAGCAGGGAGGGAACGGGTCCCGAGCAGTACTTC. This chain links TRBV5-1 with TRBJ2-7; the match to TRBD2 covers 7 bases. CDR3 size: 14 residues. Germline V gives CDR1 SGHRS, CDR2 YFSETQ. With 4 bases clipped from V and 6 bases from J, the junction kept 10 bases outside the gene matches.

The chain is built from TRBV6-1 and TRBJ1-3; D is unresolved. V was trimmed by 1 base and J by 8 bases, leaving 15 bases between them. Germline CDR1 and CDR2: MNHNS and SASEGT. The CDR3 loop spans 15 amino acids. CDR3 sequence: CASSEGVDTIDTIYF. In DNA, the CDR3 is TGTGCCAGCAGTGAAGGGGTCGACACCATTGACACCATATATTTT.

The chain links TRBV6-5 to TRBJ2-2, with D uncertain. V lost 2 bases and J lost 2, with 9 bases in between. The germline V gene encodes CDR1 MNHEY and CDR2 SVGAGI. The CDR3 consists of 15 residues. CDR3 nucleotides: TGTGCCAGCAGTTACGGTATCTTCAACACCGGGGAGCTGTTTTTT. This translates into CASSYGIFNTGELFF.

The genes are TRBV5-5 and TRBJ1-2; 7 bases align to TRBD1. The CDR3 totals 15 residues. Germline-derived CDR1 and CDR2 are SGHKS and YYEKEE (reference sequence). Trimming cost V 4 bases and J 2 bases; bases outside gene matches: 8. The CDR3 bases are TGTGCCAGCAGCCCGAGCGGGACAGTCAACTATGGCTACACCTTC. It codes for CASSPSGTVNYGYTF.

V gene TRBV28 combines with J gene TRBJ1-4; the D gene is possibly TRBD1 (6 bases). The V end lost 6 bases, the J end lost 8 bases, and 19 bases lay between the germline ends. The germline V gene has CDR1 MDHEN and CDR2 SYDVKM. The CDR3 runs to 15 residues. The chain's CDR3 is CASSLGAGGAEKLFF. DNA for the CDR3: TGTGCCAGCAGCCTGGGGGCCGGGGGCGCAGAAAAACTGTTTTTT. The full variable domain, in which reference TRBV28 and TRBJ1-4 provide the parts outside the CDR3, is DVKVTQSSRYLVKRTGEKVFLECVQDMDHENMFWYRQDPGLGLRLIYFSYDVKMKEKGDIPEGYSVSREKKERFSLILESASTNQTSMYLCASSLGAGGAEKLFFGSGTQLSVL.

About this clone: Other DNA sequences in this specimen translate into the identical CDR3. J is TRBJ1-1 and V is TRBV18, with D unresolved. CDR1 KGHSH and CDR2 LQKENI come from the germline V gene. Trimming removed 1 base from V and 3 bases from J, with 9 bases in between. This CDR3 region has 14 residues. The CDR3 DNA follows: TGTGCCAGCTCACCACAGGGCTCTGACACTGAAGCTTTCTTT. Protein product: CASSPQGSDTEAFF.

The J gene is TRBJ1-2, the V gene TRBV28; D unclear. V was trimmed by 1 base and J by 6 bases, leaving 6 bases between them. Germline CDR1 and CDR2: MDHEN and SYDVKM. This CDR3 contains 12 residues. CDR3 sequence: CASSLYANGYTF. The CDR3 DNA reads TGTGCCAGCAGTTTATACGCAAATGGCTACACCTTC.

This clone was recorded once. This CDR3 is also generated by other DNA sequences in the sample. This chain uses TRBV5-4 with TRBJ2-1; no clear D. The CDR3 spans 13 residues. Trimming removed 0 bases from V and 5 bases from J, with 6 bases in between. CDR1 SGHNT and CDR2 YYREEE come from the germline V gene (reference sequence). DNA for the CDR3: TGTGCCAGCAGCTTGGACCGCGACAATGAGCAGTTCTTC. Translating gives CASSLDRDNEQFF.

This chain uses TRBV11-2 with TRBJ2-1, with D perhaps TRBD2 (7 bases). The V end was cut by 5 bases, the J end by 4 bases, with 15 bases between. In germline, CDR1 is SGHAT, CDR2 FQNNGV. This CDR3 has 15 residues. The CDR3 region has the DNA TGTGCCAGCAGCATAGGGGGGAGGGTGTACAATGAGCAGTTCTTC. Its protein product is CASSIGGRVYNEQFF.

The gene calls are TRBV5-1 and TRBJ2-1, with a tentative D call TRBD2 (5 bases). This CDR3 is 18 amino acids long. Germline V gives CDR1 SGHRS, CDR2 YFSETQ. V was clipped by 4 bases and J by 5 bases, with 25 bases between them. The CDR3 DNA is TGCGCCAGCAGCGGACCCTTTATTGTGGGAGTCAATAACAATGAGCAGTTCTTC. Protein product: CASSGPFIVGVNNNEQFF.

The rearrangement joins TRBV18 to TRBJ2-5; possibly TRBD1 for D (5 bases). Trimming took off 3 bases at V and 6 bases at J, with 14 bases between the two ends. The CDR3 contains 14 residues. Germline V gives CDR1 KGHSH, CDR2 LQKENI. The CDR3 sequence is CASSPDSRVKTQYF. The CDR3 nucleotides read TGTGCCAGCTCACCTGACAGTCGTGTGAAGACCCAGTACTTC.

As concerns this clone: In the same sample, other DNA sequences code for this CDR3. The chain carries TRBV6-6 and TRBJ2-3, with D perhaps matching TRBD1 or TRBD2 (5 bases each). Germline lookup yields CDR1 MNHNY and CDR2 SVGAGI (reference sequence). The CDR3 sequence is 13 residues long. V was cut by 4 bases and J by 6 bases, with 11 bases left in between. CDR3 nucleotides: TGTGCCAGCAGTTCGCCGGGGACGGATACGCAGTATTTT. It codes for CASSSPGTDTQYF.

Comments on this clone: Other DNA sequences within the sample encode an identical CDR3. The chain employs TRBV20-1 and TRBJ2-3, with D uncertain. The CDR3 has 11 amino acids. Per the germline V gene, CDR1 is DFQATT and CDR2 is SNEGSKA (reference sequence). V lost 3 bases, J lost 4 bases, and 5 bases lay in between. The CDR3 reads CSARSPDTQYF. CDR3 in DNA: TGCAGTGCTAGGAGCCCAGATACGCAGTATTTT.

J is TRBJ2-7 and V is TRBV28; 10 bases match TRBD2. The germline V gene encodes CDR1 MDHEN and CDR2 SYDVKM. V lost 8 bases to trimming and J lost 2 bases; unmatched junction nucleotides: 15. The CDR3 covers 17 residues. The chain's CDR3 is CASPPAQWSGRAYEQYF. In nucleotides, the CDR3 is TGTGCCAGCCCCCCCGCCCAGTGGAGCGGGAGGGCCTACGAGCAGTACTTC.

The chain uses TRBV7-9 and TRBJ1-1, with D hard to call. CDR1 SEHNR and CDR2 FQNEAQ come from the germline V gene (reference sequence). V shed 5 bases and J shed 1 base, with 14 bases lying between them. This CDR3 has 15 residues. The chain's CDR3 is CASSQQDHSNTEAFF. The CDR3 DNA reads as TGTGCCAGCAGCCAGCAGGACCACTCGAACACTGAAGCTTTCTTT. Supplemented by reference TRBV7-9 and TRBJ1-1, the full variable domain reads DTGVSQNPRHKITKRGQNVTFRCDPISEHNRLYWYRQTLGQGPEFLTYFQNEAQLEKSRLLSDRFSAERPKGSFSTLEIQRTEQGDSAMYLCASSQQDHSNTEAFFGQGTRLTVV.

V is TRBV28 and J is TRBJ2-3; perhaps TRBD1 as D (6 bases). Deletions cut 7 bases from V and 2 bases from J, with 19 bases between. CDR3 length: 16 residues. From germline, CDR1 is MDHEN and CDR2 SYDVKM. CDR3 sequence reads: CASNSNRESFTDTQYF. CDR3 nucleotide sequence: TGTGCCAGCAATTCGAACAGGGAAAGTTTCACAGATACGCAGTATTTT. The full variable domain, rest sourced from reference TRBV28 and TRBJ2-3, is DVKVTQSSRYLVKRTGEKVFLECVQDMDHENMFWYRQDPGLGLRLIYFSYDVKMKEKGDIPEGYSVSREKKERFSLILESASTNQTSMYLCASNSNRESFTDTQYFGPGTRLTVL.

This clone showed up just once. V is TRBV5-8 and J is TRBJ1-2, with D perhaps TRBD1 (6 bases). The CDR3 runs 15 residues. V was cut by 6 bases and J by 8 bases, with 23 bases left in between. The germline CDR1 and CDR2 sequences are SGHTS and YDEGEE. For the CDR3, the DNA is TGTGCCAGCACCTGGGGAACCGGGGGGCGTCGGGGCTACACCTTC. Encoded protein: CASTWGTGGRRGYTF.